This section outlines one TCR beta chain sequence together with its context. Its antigen is currently unknown. TCRdb's table, derived via immunoSEQ multiplex PCR, lists solely in-frame clones and lacks some. Of about 120,000 clones in the sample, about 89% were seen once. The germline V and J ends were trimmed by 7 bases and 7 bases, with 14 bases remaining between them. Germline V gene data show CDR1 as LNHDA and CDR2 as SQIVND (reference sequence). The CDR3 has 14 amino acids. The sample originates from a study of T cell responses to AZD1222 COVID-19 vaccine. Whole-study results and caveats: Spike was spanned by vaccine-associated CD4 TCRs, which were dominant at 160-218 and 743-854. Spike-specific TCR depth and breadth grew after two AZD1222 doses. Donors were mostly white British, more females; clonal diversity possibly underestimated. After the peak T cell response, and only then, were repertoires sampled.

The clonotype comes from an adult in good health. The sequencing used peripheral blood, collected on day 0 of AZD1222 vaccination. The chain recombines TRBV19 with TRBJ1-6; no reliable D call. The CDR3 sequence is CASTVWGSNSPLHF. The CDR3, as DNA: TGTGCCAGTACCGTCTGGGGATCCAATTCACCCCTCCACTTT.